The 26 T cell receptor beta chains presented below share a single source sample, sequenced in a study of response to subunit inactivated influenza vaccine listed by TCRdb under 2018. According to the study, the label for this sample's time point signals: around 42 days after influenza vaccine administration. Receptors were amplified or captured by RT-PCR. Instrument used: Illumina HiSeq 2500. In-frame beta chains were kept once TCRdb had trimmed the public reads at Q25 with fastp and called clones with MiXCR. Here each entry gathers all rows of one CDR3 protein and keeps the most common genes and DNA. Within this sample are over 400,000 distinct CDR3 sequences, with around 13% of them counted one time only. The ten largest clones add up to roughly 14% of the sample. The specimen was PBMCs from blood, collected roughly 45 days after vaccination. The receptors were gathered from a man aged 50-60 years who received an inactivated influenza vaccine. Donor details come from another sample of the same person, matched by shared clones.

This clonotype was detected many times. For the CDR3, the DNA is TGCAGTGCTCGGCGCGGCTCCTACAATGAGCAGTTCTTC. Translation: CSARRGSYNEQFF. The chain uses TRBV20-1 and TRBJ2-1; D ambiguous. V was clipped by 5 bases and J by 0 bases, with 8 bases between them. CDR1 DFQATT and CDR2 SNEGSKA come from the germline V gene (reference sequence). The CDR3 covers 13 residues.

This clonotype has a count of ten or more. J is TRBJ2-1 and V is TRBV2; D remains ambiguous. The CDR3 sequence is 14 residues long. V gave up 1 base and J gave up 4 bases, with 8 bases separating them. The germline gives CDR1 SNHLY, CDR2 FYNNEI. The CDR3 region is CASSEGQTYNEQFF. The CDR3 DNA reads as TGTGCCAGCAGTGAAGGCCAGACGTACAATGAGCAGTTCTTC.

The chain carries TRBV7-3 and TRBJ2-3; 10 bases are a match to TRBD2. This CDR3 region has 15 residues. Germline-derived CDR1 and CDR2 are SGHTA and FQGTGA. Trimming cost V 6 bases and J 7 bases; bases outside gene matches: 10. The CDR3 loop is CASSRPGTSEHTQYF. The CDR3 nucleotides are TGTGCCAGCAGTCGACCGGGGACTAGCGAGCATACGCAGTATTTT.

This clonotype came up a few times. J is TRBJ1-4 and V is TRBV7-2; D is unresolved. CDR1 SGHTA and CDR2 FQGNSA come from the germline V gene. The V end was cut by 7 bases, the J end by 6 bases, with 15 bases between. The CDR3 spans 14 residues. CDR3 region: CASKKGRTDEKLFF. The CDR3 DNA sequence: TGTGCCAGCAAAAAAGGACGAACGGATGAAAAACTGTTTTTT.

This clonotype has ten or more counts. The CDR3 spells CATSRDKATVDTQYF. The DNA of the CDR3 is TGTGCCACCAGCAGAGATAAGGCTACAGTGGATACGCAGTATTTT. J is TRBJ2-3 and V is TRBV15; no firm D call. Germline-derived CDR1 and CDR2 are LNHNV and YYDKDF (reference sequence). This CDR3 spans 15 amino acids. Trimming removed 0 bases from V and 6 bases from J, with 13 bases in between.

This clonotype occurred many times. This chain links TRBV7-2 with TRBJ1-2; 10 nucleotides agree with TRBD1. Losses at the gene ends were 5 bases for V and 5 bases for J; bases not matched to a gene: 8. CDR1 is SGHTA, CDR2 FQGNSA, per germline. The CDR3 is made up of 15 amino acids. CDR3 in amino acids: CASSPRTGGAYGYTF. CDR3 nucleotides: TGTGCCAGCAGCCCGCGGACAGGGGGAGCGTATGGCTACACCTTC.

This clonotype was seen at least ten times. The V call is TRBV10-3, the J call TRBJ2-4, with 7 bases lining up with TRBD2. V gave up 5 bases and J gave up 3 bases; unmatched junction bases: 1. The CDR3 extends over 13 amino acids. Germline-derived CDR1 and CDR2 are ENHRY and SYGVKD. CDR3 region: CAISSSGKNIQYF. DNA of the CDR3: TGTGCCATCAGTTCTAGCGGCAAAAACATTCAGTACTTC.

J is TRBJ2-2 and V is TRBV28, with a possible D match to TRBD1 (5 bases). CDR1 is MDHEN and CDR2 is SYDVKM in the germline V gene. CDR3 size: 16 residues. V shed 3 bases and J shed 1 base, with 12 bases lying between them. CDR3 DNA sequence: TGTGCCAGCAGTTTCCCAGGGATCGTGAACACCGGGGAGCTGTTTTTT. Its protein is CASSFPGIVNTGELFF.

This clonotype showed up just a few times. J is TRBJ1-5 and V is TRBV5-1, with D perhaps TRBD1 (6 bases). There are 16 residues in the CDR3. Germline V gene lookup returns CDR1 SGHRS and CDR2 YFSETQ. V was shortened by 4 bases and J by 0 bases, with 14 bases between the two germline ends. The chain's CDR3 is CASSLDSLDSNQPQHF. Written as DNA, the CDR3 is TGCGCCAGCAGCCTGGACAGTCTGGATAGCAATCAGCCCCAGCATTTT.

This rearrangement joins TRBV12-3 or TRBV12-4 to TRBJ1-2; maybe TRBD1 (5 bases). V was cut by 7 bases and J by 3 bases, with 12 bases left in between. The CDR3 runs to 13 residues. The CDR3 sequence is CASNTRGYYGYTF. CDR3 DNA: TGTGCCAGCAACACGAGGGGCTACTATGGCTACACCTTC.

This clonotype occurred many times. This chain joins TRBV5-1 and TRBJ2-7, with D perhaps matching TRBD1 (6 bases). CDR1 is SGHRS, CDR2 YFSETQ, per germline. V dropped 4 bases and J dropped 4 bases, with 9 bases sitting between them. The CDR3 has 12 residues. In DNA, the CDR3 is TGCGCCAGCAGCACACAGGGTTACGAGCAGTACTTC. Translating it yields CASSTQGYEQYF.

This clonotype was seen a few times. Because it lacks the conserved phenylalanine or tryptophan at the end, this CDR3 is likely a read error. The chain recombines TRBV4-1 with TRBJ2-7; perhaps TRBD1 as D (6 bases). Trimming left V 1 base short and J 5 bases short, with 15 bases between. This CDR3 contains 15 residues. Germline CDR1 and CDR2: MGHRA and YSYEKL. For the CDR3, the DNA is TGCGCCAGCAGCCAAGCTGCAGGGGTAATGGACGAGCAGTACTAT. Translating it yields CASSQAAGVMDEQYY.

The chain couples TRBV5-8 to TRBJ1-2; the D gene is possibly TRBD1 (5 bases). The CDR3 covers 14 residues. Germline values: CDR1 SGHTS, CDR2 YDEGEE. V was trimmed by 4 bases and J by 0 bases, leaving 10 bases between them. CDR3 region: CASSRTPSNYGYTF. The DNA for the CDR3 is TGTGCCAGCAGCCGGACACCTTCTAACTATGGCTACACCTTC.

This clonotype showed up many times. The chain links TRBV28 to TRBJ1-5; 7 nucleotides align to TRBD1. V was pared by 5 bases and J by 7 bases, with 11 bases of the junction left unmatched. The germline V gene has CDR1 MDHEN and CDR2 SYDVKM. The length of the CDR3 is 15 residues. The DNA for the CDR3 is TGTGCCAGCAGTCTCCTAGGACAGGCGGGGCAGCCCCAGCATTTT. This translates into CASSLLGQAGQPQHF.

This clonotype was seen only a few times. The CDR3 nucleotides read TGCAGTGCTCTCGGTGACGGCTATGGCTACACCTTC. Protein: CSALGDGYGYTF. This rearrangement joins TRBV20-1 to TRBJ1-2; D is unresolved. V was clipped by 5 bases and J by 4 bases, with 11 bases between them. The V gene's germline CDR1 is DFQATT and CDR2 SNEGSKA (reference sequence). The CDR3 is made up of 12 amino acids.

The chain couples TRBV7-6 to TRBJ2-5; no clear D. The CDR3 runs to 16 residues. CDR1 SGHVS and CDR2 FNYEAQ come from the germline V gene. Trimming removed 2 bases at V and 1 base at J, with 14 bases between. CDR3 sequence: CASSLYVPGIQETQYF. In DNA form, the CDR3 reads TGTGCCAGCAGCTTATATGTTCCTGGGATCCAAGAGACCCAGTACTTC.

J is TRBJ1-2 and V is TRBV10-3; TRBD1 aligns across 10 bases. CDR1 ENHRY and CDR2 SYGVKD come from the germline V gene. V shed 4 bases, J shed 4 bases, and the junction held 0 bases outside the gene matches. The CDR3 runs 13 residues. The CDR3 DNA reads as TGTGCCATCAGTGGGACAGGGGGCTATGGCTACACCTTC. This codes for CAISGTGGYGYTF.

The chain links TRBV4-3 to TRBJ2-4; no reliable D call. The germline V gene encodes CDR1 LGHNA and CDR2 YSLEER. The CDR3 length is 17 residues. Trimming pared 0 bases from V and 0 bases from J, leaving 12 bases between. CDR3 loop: CASSQDLGLGAKNIQYF. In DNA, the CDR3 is TGCGCCAGCAGCCAAGATCTAGGGCTGGGAGCCAAAAACATTCAGTACTTC.

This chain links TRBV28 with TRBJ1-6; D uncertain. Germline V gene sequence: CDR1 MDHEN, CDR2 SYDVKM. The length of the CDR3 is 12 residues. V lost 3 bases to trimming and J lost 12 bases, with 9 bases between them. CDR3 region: CASSLRGVPLHF. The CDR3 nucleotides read TGTGCCAGCAGTTTGCGGGGAGTACCCCTCCACTTT.

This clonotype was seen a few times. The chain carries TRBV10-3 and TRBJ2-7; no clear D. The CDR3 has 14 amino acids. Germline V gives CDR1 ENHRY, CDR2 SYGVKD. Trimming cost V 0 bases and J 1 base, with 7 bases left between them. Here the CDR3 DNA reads TGTGCCATCAGTGAGTCTTTCGGGTCCTACGAGCAGTACTTC. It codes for CAISESFGSYEQYF.

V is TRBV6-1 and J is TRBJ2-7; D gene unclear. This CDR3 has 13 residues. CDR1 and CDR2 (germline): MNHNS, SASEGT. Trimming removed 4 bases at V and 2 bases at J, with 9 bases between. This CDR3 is CASSVTVPYEQYF. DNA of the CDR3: TGTGCCAGCAGTGTGACTGTCCCCTACGAGCAGTACTTC.

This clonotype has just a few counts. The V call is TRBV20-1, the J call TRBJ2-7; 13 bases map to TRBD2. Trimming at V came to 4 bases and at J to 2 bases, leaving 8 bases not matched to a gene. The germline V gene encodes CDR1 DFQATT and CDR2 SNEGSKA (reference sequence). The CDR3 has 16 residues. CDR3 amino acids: CSANGLAGASTYEQYF. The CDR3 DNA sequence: TGCAGTGCTAACGGACTAGCGGGAGCCTCGACCTACGAGCAGTACTTC.

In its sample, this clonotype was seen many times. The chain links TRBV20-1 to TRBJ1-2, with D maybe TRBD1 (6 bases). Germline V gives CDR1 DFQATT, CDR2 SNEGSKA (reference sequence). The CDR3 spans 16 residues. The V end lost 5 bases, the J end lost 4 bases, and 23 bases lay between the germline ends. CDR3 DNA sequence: TGCAGTGCTCCTGAGCCAAACCGGACAGTATCCTATGGCTACACCTTC. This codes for CSAPEPNRTVSYGYTF.

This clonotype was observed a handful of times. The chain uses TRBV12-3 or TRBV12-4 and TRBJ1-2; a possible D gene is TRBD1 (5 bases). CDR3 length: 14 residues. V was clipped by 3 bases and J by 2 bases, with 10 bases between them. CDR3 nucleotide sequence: TGTGCCAGCAGTTTCGGTGACAGAAACTATGGCTACACCTTC. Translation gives CASSFGDRNYGYTF.

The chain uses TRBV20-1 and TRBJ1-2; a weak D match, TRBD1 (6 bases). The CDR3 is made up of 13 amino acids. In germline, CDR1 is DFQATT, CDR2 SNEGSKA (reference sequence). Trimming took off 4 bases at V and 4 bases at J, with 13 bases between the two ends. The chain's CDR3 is CSATTGIIYGYTF. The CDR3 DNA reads TGCAGTGCTACCACAGGGATTATCTATGGCTACACCTTC.

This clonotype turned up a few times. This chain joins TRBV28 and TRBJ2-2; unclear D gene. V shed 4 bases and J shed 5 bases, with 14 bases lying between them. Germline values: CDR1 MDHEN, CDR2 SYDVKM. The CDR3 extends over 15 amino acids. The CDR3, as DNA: TGTGCCAGCAGTTCTCTGGACGGATTTACCGGGGAGCTGTTTTTT. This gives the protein CASSSLDGFTGELFF.